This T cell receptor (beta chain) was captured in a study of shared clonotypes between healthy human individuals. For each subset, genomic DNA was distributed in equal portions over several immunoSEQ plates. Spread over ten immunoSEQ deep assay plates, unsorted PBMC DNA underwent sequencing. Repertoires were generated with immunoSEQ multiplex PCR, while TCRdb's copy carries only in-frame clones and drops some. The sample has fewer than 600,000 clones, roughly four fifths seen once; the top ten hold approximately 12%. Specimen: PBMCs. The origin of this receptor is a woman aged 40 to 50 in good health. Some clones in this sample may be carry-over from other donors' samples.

In DNA, the CDR3 is TGTGCCAGCAGCCAAGCGGTTGGGGGTTACGAGCAGTACTTC. Residues: CASSQAVGGYEQYF. This chain links TRBV14 with TRBJ2-7; D is tentatively TRBD1 or TRBD2 (5 bases each). In germline, CDR1 is SGHDN, CDR2 FVKESK. Trimming left V 1 base short and J 4 bases short, with 11 bases between. The CDR3 totals 14 residues.